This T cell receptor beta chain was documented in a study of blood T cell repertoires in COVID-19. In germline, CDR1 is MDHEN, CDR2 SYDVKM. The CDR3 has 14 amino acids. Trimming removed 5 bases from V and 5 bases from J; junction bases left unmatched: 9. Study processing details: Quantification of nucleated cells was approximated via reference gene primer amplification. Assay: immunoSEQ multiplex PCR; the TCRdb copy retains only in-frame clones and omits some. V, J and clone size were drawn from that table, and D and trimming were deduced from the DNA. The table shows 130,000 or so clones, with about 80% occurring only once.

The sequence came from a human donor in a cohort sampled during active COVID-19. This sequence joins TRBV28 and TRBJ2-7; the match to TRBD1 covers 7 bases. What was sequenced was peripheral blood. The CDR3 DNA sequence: TGTGCCAGCAGTCCCTCCTACGACAGGGACGAGCAGTACTTC. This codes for CASSPSYDRDEQYF.